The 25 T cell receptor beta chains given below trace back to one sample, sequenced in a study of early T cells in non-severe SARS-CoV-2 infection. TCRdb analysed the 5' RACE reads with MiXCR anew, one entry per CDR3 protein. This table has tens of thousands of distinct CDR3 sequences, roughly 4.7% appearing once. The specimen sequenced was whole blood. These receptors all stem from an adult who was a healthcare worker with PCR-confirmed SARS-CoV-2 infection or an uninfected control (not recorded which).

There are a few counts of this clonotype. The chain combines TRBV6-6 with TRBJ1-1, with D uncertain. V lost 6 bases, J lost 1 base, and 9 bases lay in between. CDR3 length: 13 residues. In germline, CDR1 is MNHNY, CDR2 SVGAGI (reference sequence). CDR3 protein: CASRWQENTEAFF. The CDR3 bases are TGTGCCAGCAGGTGGCAGGAGAACACTGAAGCTTTCTTT.

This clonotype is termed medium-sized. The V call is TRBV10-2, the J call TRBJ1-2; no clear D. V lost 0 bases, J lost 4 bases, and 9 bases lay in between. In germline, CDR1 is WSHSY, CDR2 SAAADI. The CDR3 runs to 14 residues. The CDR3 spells CASSESAEGYGYTF. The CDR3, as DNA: TGCGCCAGCAGTGAGTCTGCAGAGGGCTATGGCTACACCTTC.

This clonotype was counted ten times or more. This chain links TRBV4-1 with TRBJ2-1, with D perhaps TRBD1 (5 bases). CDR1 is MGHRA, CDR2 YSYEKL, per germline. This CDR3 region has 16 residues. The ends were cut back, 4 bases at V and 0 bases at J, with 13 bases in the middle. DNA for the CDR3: TGCGCCAGCAGCCCTACCCAGGGAAGCTCCTACAATGAGCAGTTCTTC. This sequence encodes CASSPTQGSSYNEQFF.

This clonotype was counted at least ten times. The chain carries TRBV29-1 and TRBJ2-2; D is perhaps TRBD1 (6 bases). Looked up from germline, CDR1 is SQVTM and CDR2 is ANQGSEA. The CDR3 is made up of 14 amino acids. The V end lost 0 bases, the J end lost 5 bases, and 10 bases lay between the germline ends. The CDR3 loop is CSVEEGRGTGELFF. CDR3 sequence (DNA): TGCAGCGTTGAAGAGGGCAGGGGTACCGGGGAGCTGTTTTTT.

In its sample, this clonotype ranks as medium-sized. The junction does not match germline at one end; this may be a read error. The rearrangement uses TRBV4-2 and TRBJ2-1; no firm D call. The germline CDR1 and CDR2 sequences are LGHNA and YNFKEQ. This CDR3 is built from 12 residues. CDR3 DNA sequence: TGTGCCAGCAGCCAAGTGAGGTTGGAGCAGCTCTTC. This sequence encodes CASSQVRLEQLF.

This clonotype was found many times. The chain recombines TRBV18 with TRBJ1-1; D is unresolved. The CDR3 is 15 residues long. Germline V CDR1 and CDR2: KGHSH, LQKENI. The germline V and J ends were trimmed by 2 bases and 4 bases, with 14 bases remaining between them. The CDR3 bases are TGTGCCAGCTCACCATCGTCGGGAGAGGTCACTGAAGCTTTCTTT. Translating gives CASSPSSGEVTEAFF.

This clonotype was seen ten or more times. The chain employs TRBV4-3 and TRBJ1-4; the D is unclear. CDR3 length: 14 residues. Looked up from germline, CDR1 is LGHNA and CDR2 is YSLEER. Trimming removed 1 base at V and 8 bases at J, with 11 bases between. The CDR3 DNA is TGCGCCAGCAGCCAAGCTGGGGTGTGGGAAAAACTGTTTTTT. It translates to CASSQAGVWEKLFF.

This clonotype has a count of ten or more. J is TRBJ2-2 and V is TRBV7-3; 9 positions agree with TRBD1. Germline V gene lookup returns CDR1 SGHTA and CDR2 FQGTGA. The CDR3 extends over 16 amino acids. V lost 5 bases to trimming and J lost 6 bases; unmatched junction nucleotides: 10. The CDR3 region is CASSPRGTGFAGELFF. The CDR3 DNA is TGTGCCAGCAGCCCACGGGGGACAGGGTTCGCCGGGGAGCTGTTTTTT.

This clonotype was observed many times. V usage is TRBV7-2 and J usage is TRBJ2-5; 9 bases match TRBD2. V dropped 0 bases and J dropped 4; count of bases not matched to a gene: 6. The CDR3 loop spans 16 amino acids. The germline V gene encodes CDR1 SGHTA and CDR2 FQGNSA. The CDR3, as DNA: TGTGCCAGCAGCTTAGCTACCAGCGGGGGGCGAGAGACCCAGTACTTC. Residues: CASSLATSGGRETQYF.

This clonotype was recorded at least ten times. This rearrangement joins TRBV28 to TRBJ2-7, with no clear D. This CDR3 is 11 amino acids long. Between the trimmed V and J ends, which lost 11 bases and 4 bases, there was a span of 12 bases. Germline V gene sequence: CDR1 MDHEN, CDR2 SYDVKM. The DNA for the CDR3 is TGTGCCTGCGCATCGCCGTACGAGCAGTACTTC. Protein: CACASPYEQYF. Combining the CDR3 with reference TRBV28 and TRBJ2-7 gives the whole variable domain DVKVTQSSRYLVKRTGEKVFLECVQDMDHENMFWYRQDPGLGLRLIYFSYDVKMKEKGDIPEGYSVSREKKERFSLILESASTNQTSMYLCACASPYEQYFGPGTRLTVT.

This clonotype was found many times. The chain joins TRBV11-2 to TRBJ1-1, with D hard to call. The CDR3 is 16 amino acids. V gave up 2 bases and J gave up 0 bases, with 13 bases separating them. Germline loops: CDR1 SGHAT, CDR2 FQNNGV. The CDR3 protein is CASSLLTGSVNTEAFF. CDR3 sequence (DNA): TGTGCCAGCAGCTTATTGACGGGTTCTGTGAACACTGAAGCTTTCTTT. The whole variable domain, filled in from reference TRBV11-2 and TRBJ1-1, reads EAGVAQSPRYKIIEKRQSVAFWCNPISGHATLYWYQQILGQGPKLLIQFQNNGVVDDSQLPKDRFSAERLKGVDSTLKIQPAKLEDSAVYLCASSLLTGSVNTEAFFGQGTRLTVV.

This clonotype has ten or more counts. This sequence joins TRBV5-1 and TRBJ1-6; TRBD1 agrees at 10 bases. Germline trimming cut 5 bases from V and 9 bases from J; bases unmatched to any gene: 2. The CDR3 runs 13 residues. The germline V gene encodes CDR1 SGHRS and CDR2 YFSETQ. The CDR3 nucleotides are TGCGCCAGCAGTAGGGACAGGGGTTCACCCCTCCACTTT. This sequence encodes CASSRDRGSPLHF. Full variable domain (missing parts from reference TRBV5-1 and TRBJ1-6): KAGVTQTPRYLIKTRGQQVTLSCSPISGHRSVSWYQQTPGQGLQFLFEYFSETQRNKGNFPGRFSGRQFSNSRSEMNVSTLELGDSALYLCASSRDRGSPLHFGNGTRLTVT.

This CDR3 is CASSLRTGTQETQYF. In nucleotides, the CDR3 is TGTGCCAGCAGCCTCCGGACAGGGACCCAAGAGACCCAGTACTTC. This chain joins TRBV7-2 and TRBJ2-5; TRBD1 matches 8 bases. Germline V gene lookup returns CDR1 SGHTA and CDR2 FQGNSA. The J segment lost 1 base and the V segment lost 5 bases, leaving 6 bases of the junction unmatched. The CDR3 extends over 15 amino acids.

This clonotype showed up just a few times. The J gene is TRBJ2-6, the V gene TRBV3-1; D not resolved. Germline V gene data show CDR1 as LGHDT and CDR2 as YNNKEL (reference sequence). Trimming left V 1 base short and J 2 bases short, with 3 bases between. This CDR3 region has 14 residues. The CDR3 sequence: CASSQVAGANVLTF. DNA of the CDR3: TGTGCCAGCAGCCAAGTGGCTGGGGCCAACGTCCTGACTTTC.

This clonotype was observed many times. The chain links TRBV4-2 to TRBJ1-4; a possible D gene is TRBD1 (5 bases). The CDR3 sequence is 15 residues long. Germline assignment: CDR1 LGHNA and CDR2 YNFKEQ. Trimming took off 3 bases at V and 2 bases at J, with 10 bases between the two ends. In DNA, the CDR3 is TGTGCCAGCAGCCAGGCCGGGACCACTAATGAAAAACTGTTTTTT. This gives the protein CASSQAGTTNEKLFF.

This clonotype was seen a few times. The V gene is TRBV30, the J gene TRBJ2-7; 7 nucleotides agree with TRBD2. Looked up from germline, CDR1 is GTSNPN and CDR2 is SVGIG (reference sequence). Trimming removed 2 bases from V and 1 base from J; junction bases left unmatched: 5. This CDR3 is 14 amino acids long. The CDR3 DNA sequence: TGTGCCTGGAGTAGGACTAGACAGTCCTACGAGCAGTACTTC. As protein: CAWSRTRQSYEQYF.

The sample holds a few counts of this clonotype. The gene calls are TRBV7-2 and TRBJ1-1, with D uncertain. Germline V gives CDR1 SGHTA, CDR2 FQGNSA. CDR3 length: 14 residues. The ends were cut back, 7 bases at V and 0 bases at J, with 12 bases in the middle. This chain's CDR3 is CASTVRGMNTEAFF. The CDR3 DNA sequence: TGTGCCAGCACCGTACGGGGTATGAACACTGAAGCTTTCTTT.

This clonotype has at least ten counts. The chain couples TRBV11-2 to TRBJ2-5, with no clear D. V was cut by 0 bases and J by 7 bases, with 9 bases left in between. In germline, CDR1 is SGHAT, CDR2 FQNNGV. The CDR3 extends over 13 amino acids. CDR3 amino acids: CASSLEPPGTQYF. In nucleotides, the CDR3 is TGTGCCAGCAGCTTAGAACCCCCCGGGACCCAGTACTTC. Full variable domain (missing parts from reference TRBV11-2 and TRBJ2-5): EAGVAQSPRYKIIEKRQSVAFWCNPISGHATLYWYQQILGQGPKLLIQFQNNGVVDDSQLPKDRFSAERLKGVDSTLKIQPAKLEDSAVYLCASSLEPPGTQYFGPGTRLLVL.

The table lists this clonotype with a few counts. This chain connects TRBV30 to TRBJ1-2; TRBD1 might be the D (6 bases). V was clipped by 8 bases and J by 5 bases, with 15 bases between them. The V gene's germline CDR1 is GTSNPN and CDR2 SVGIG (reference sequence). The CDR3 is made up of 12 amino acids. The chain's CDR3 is CAGRDIGYGYTF. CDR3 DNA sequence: TGTGCCGGCCGGGACATTGGGTATGGCTACACCTTC.

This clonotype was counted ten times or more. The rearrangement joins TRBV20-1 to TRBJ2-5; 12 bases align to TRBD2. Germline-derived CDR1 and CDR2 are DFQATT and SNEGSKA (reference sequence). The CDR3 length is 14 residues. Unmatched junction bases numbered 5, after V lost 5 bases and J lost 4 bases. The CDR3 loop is CSAAPGLAGETQYF. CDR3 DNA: TGCAGTGCTGCCCCGGGACTAGCGGGAGAGACCCAGTACTTC.

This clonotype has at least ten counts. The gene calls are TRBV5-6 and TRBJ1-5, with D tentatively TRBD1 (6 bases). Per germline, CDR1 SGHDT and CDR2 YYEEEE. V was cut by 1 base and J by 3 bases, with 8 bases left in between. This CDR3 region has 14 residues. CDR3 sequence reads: CASSLQGHNQPQHF. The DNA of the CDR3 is TGTGCCAGCAGCTTGCAGGGGCACAATCAGCCCCAGCATTTT.

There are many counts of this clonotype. CDR3 residues: CSVPGQVAFNEQFF. The CDR3 coding sequence is TGCAGCGTTCCGGGACAGGTAGCTTTCAATGAGCAGTTCTTC. The chain employs TRBV29-1 and TRBJ2-1; 8 bases fit TRBD1. Germline-derived CDR1 and CDR2 are SQVTM and ANQGSEA. V gave up 5 bases and J gave up 6 bases; unmatched junction bases: 9. This CDR3 has 14 residues.

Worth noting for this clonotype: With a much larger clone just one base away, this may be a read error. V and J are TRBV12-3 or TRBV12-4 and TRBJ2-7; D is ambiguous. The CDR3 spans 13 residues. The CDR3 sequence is CVSSFAWDYEQYF. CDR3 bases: TGTGTCAGCAGTTTTGCCTGGGACTACGAGCAGTACTTC.

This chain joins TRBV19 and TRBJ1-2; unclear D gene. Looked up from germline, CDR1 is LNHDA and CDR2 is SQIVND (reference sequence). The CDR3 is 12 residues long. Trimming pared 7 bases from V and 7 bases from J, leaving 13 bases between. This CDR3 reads CASTFRASGYTF. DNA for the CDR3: TGTGCCAGTACCTTCCGGGCCTCTGGCTACACCTTC.

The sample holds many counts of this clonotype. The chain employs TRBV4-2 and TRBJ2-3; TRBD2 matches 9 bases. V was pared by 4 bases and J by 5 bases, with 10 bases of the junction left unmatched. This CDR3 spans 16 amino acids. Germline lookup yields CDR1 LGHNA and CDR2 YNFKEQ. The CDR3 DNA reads TGTGCCAGCAGCCGAAGGACTGGCGGGGGGGGAGATACGCAGTATTTT. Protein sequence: CASSRRTGGGGDTQYF.